This T cell receptor (beta chain) was sequenced during a study of blood T cell repertoires in COVID-19. Overall study: Samples taken during acute and convalescent COVID-19 were collected in the United States, Italy and Spain. T cells, B-cell-depleted T cells, or PBMCs supplied cDNA or gDNA.

The CDR3 covers 17 residues. The germline gives CDR1 MNHNY, CDR2 SVGAGI (reference sequence). V shed 5 bases, J shed 1 base, and the junction held 10 bases outside the gene matches. How the authors handled the data: Reference gene primer amplification gave estimated nucleated cell counts. Sequencing was performed with immunoSEQ multiplex PCR; in TCRdb, only in-frame clones are kept and a portion is missing. D and trimming were read from the DNA, whereas the V and J calls and clone size are those reported in that table. The sample lists under 150,000 clones, more than 60% occurring once. The TCR sequence derives from a woman aged 70-85 years with acute or convalescent COVID-19. This chain joins TRBV6-6 and TRBJ2-3, with TRBD2 matching over 9 bases. Sequencing used peripheral blood. CDR3 residues: CASSPLPLAGRTDTQYF. The CDR3 nucleotides read TGTGCCAGCAGTCCCCTCCCCCTAGCGGGACGCACAGATACGCAGTATTTT.